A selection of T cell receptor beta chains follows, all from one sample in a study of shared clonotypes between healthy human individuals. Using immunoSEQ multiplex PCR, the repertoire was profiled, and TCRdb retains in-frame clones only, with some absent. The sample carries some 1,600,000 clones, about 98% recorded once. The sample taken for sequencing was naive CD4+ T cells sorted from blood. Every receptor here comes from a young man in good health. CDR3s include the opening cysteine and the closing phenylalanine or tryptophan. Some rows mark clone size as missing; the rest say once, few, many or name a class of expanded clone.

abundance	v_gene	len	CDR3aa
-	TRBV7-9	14	CASSSGQYQGTQYF
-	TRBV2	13	CASSDDGVGGYTF
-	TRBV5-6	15	CASSLPTGVNTEAFF
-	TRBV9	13	CASSVSPRQSQYF
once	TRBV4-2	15	CASSVSGPARETQYF
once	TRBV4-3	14	CASSQGDRAYEQYF
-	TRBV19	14	CASSPGRNWGTQYF
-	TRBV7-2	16	CASSAARLVPYNEQFF
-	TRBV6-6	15	CASSYSGQAYYEQYF
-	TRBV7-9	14	CASSPGSYQETQYF
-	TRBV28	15	CASSTTGESSYEQYF
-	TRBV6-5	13	CASTDRAKNIQYF
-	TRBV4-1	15	CASSSIILSKETQYF
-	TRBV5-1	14	CASREGPISYEQYF
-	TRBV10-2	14	CAARLAGVPNEQFF
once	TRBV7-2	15	CASSLEPQPNYGYTF
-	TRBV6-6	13	CASLAGGSNEQFF
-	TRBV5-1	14	CASSGGTGSLEAFF
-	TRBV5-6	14	CASSLRLAGETQYF
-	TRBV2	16	CASSDPGHTYSYEQYF
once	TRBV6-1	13	CASSGQPLETQYF
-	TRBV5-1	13	CASPEGSGQPQHF
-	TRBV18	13	CASSSPTSYEQYF
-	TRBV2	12	CATHRLNEKLFF
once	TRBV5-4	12	CASSLVPGELFF
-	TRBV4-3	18	CASSKSPAKGGTTYEQYF
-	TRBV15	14	CATSRGGGNYEQYF
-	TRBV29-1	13	CSVLGARQETQYF
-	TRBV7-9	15	CASSLDAGVGDTQYF
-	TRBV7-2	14	CASSLGQTYTEAFF
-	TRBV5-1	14	CASSVPTDHTEAFF
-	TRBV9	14	CASSVLGGRETQYF
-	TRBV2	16	CASSDRTSGPTGELFF
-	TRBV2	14	CASSAGLSNQPQHF
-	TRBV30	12	CAWSPGSYEQYF
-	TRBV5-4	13	CASSIRGDTEAFF
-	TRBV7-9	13	CASSRDRTYEQYF
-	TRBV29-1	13	CSVTDRAGQPQHF
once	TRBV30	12	CAWGDGRTEQYF
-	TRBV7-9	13	CASRGINTGELFF
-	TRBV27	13	CASSLRPSYGYTF
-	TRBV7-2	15	CASSLAGPRNYEQYF
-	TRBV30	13	CAWSTGHSYEQYF
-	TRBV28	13	CASTSRQGQPQHF
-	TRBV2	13	CASDTGQGLPQHF
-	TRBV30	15	CAWSQGTGTLYEQYF
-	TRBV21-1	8	CATTEQYF
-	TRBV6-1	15	CASRGGVTAFYEQYF
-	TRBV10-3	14	CAISESRTGGNLHF